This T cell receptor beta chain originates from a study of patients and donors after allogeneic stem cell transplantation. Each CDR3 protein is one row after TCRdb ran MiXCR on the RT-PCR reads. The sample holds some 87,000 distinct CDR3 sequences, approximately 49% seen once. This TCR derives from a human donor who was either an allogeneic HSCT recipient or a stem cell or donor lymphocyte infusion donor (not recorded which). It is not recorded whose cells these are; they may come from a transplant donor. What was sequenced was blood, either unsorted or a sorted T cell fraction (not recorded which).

In DNA, the CDR3 is TGTGCCAGCAGCCCCACAGGGAATAGCAATCAGCCCCAGCATTTT. It codes for CASSPTGNSNQPQHF. The V call is TRBV3-1, the J call TRBJ1-5; a weak D match, TRBD1 (6 bases). In germline, CDR1 is LGHDT, CDR2 YNNKEL (reference sequence). CDR3 size: 15 residues. Trimming stripped 4 bases from V and 0 bases from J, with 10 bases between. Variable domain in full (rest from reference TRBV3-1 and TRBJ1-5): DTAVSQTPKYLVTQMGNDKSIKCEQNLGHDTMYWYKQDSKKFLKIMFSYNNKELIINETVPNRFSPKSPDKAHLNLHINSLELGDSAVYFCASSPTGNSNQPQHFGDGTRLSIL.